This TCR beta chain was sequenced during a study of technical replicates of blood from a few donors. TCRdb keeps only in-frame clones here, not all; method: immunoSEQ multiplex PCR. Of some 82,000 clones listed, over 90% are singletons. This TCR derives from a human donor in good health. Sample: T cells isolated from PBMCs.

Written as DNA, the CDR3 is TGTGCCAGCAGTGGTACTAGCGGTGGCTCCTACGAGCAGTACTTC. Protein: CASSGTSGGSYEQYF. The rearrangement links TRBV5-6 to TRBJ2-7, with 8 bases identical to TRBD2. V dropped 5 bases and J dropped 0; count of bases not matched to a gene: 7. Looked up from germline, CDR1 is SGHDT and CDR2 is YYEEEE. This CDR3 is 15 amino acids long.